This TCR beta chain originates from a study of shared clonotypes between healthy human individuals. Comments on this clone: What it binds is unknown.

CD8 cells regarded as naive lacked CD45RO, were positively chosen for CCR7, and omitted terminally differentiated effector memory CD45RA+ cells. Donors included only healthy HIV-negative adults lacking recent acute infections or vaccinations. Germline V gene data show CDR1 as MNHEY and CDR2 as SMNVEV (reference sequence). V lost 2 bases, J lost 3 bases, and 14 bases lay in between. There are 15 residues in the CDR3. Study observations and caveats: Non-shared clonotypes displayed generation probabilities falling below those of clonotypes present in all four donors. Approximately 5.1% was the fraction of naive CD4 clonotypes found shared across a handful of donors. Clonotype sharing levels among donors were expected to vary with sequencing depth.

The repertoire was sequenced with immunoSEQ multiplex PCR; TCRdb's copy has only in-frame clones and lacks some. Among about 2.2 million clones, just over 90% were seen once, and the ten largest hold under 2%. This TCR was sampled from a man younger than 35 in good health. Some clones in this sample may be carry-over from other donors' samples. Material for sequencing was naive CD8+ T cells from PBMCs. The chain uses TRBV27 and TRBJ2-7; possibly TRBD1 for D (5 bases). The CDR3 region is CASSLIGASHYEQYF. The CDR3 nucleotides are TGTGCCAGCAGTTTAATAGGGGCCAGCCACTACGAGCAGTACTTC.